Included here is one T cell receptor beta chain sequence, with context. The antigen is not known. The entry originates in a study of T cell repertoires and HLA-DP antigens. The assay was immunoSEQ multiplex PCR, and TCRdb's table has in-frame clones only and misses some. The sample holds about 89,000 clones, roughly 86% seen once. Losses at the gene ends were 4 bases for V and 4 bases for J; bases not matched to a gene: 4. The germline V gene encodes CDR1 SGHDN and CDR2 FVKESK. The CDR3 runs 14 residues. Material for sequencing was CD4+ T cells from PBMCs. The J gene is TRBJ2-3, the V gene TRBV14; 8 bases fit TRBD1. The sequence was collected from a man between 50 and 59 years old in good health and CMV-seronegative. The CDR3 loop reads CASSRLQGADTQYF. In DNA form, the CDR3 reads TGTGCCAGCAGCCGCCTACAGGGGGCAGATACGCAGTATTTT.